A single T cell receptor beta chain is shown here with its context. The specificity of this receptor is unknown. No clone much larger than this one lies a single base away; base qualities are absent. Per the publication, the time point label means: baseline before first vaccination. Samples from vaccinated people were obtained from the UK trials COV001 and COV002, which included a single-blind randomized controlled phase 2/3 trial of AZD1222 (ChAdOx1 nCoV-19) in healthy adults. For TCRbeta chain sequencing, PBMC samples were collected from trial participants at day 0 and at day 28 after the second dose. Counted from cysteine to phenylalanine, this CDR3 has 17 amino acids. Of the read, only the CDR3 DNA is kept; its 51 bases are in frame from base 1. The junction shows trimming of 1 base on V and 4 bases on J, plus 18 bases between the germline ends. The germline V gene supplies CDR1 KGHDR and CDR2 SFDVKD.

The CDR3 regions of human TCRbeta chains were analyzed by immunosequencing. The original methods were these. Repertoire TCRs were matched against a reference library of SARS-CoV-2-specific TCRs generated with the MIRA antigen-specificity platform. Breadth meant the fraction of unique TCRs that were SARS-CoV-2-associated, whereas depth meant the fraction of total T cells that were SARS-CoV-2-associated. Using the MIRA data, each spike-specific TCR was mapped to the spike region that the TCR reacts to and placed in a CD4 or CD8 class. Log10-transformed breadth and depth values were compared by one-way ANOVA with Sidak's multiple comparisons tests. Sourced from immuneACCESS, this table was stored by TCRdb with only in-frame sequences that have V and J called. A share of the clones is absent; for the studies checked, an unresolved V gene accounts for under half, and the remainder has no known explanation. V, J and clone size are taken as reported in that table, and D and trimming were inferred from the DNA itself. A total of about 120,000 clones appear in this sample, 80% to 95% of them only once. 4.5% of the sample belongs to the ten largest clones.

This sample was taken from a study of T cell responses to AZD1222 COVID-19 vaccine (dated by TCRdb to the early 2020s). Study-wide context: AZD1222 recipients whose second dose came at about 4 weeks and those whose second dose came at about 12 weeks were combined into one group, since spike-specific TCR depth and breadth did not differ between the two schedules. A total of just over 230 trial participants underwent TCR sequencing, of whom 200 to 220 had received two doses of AZD1222 and about 25 had received two doses of the MenACWY control vaccine. Trial participants were enrolled into age subgroups of 18-55, 56-69 and 70-plus years, which contained approximately 150, 28 and 58 TCR-sequenced participants, respectively. Broad study findings and their caveats: Because no day 14 peak-response samples were available, repertoires were characterized only after the peak T cell response. Conclusions about previously exposed vaccinees are limited, since just five to seven AZD1222 recipients were seropositive for SARS-CoV-2 at baseline. CD4 TCRs associated with the vaccine covered the entire spike protein, and the dominant responses were in regions 160-218 and 743-854. In the small 56-69-year group, the increase in depth fell short of significance, most likely because of low power. Epitopes outside the regions mutated in the B.1.351 and B.1.1.7 variants were reportedly recognized by nearly half of the unique spike-specific TCRs. After two AZD1222 doses, both the breadth and the depth of spike-specific TCRs were significantly higher than at day 0 and than in MenACWY recipients. Participants were mostly white British and included more females than males, and it was suggested by the authors that clonal diversity may have been underestimated.

The rearrangement combines TRBV24-1 with TRBJ1-2, and perhaps TRBD1 as D gene, on 6 matching bases. Specimen: peripheral blood, collected on day 0 of AZD1222 vaccination. This TCR derives from an adult in good health. The nucleotides read TGTGCCACCAGTGATTTTAATGTCTTCGGACAGTCCTATGGCTACACCTTC. This is translated as CATSDFNVFGQSYGYTF.